This T cell receptor (beta chain) was documented in a study of neoadjuvant anti-PD-1 for oral cavity cancer. At the level of the study: Before surgery, most patients got three to four biweekly 3 mg/kg nivolumab doses.

Sample time point: after neoadjuvant nivolumab, at surgical resection. The CDR3 runs 15 residues. In germline, CDR1 is LGHNA, CDR2 YNFKEQ. The V end was cut by 4 bases, the J end by 0 bases, with 12 bases between. Most PBMC samples had 480 ng input DNA in six replicates. Assay used: immunoSEQ multiplex PCR; TCRdb lists only in-frame clones, some missing. The sample has around 65,000 clones; about 86% are singletons. The sample was PBMCs, taken after nivolumab (anti-PD-1) treatment. The clonotype originates from a person aged 40 to 85 with oral cavity squamous cell carcinoma. The chain is built from TRBV4-2 and TRBJ1-1; TRBD1 is a possible D gene (6 bases). The CDR3 bases are TGTGCCAGCAGCCGCCCAGAGGGGGTGAACACTGAAGCTTTCTTT. It codes for CASSRPEGVNTEAFF.